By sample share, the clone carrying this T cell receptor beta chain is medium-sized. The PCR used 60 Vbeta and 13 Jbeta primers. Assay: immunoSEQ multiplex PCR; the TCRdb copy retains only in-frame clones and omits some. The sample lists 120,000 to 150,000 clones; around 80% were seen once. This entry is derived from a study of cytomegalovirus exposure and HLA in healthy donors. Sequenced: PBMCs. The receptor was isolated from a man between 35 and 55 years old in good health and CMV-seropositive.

The CDR3 spells CASSAQGRERYNEQFF. Here the CDR3 DNA reads TGTGCCAGCAGTGCCCAGGGGCGGGAGAGGTACAATGAGCAGTTCTTC. The rearrangement joins TRBV25-1 to TRBJ2-1, with D possibly matching TRBD2 (7 bases). Trimming stripped 4 bases from V and 4 bases from J, with 17 bases between. The CDR3 extends over 16 amino acids. The germline gives CDR1 MGHDK, CDR2 SYGVNS.